Here is one T cell receptor (beta chain) with its context. CDR3 length equals 17 residues. The data originate from a study of cytomegalovirus exposure and HLA in healthy donors. Amplification used 60 Vbeta primers and 13 Jbeta primers. In the source study's methods: The authors later counted 75 million to 90 million unique TCR beta chains, some 11 million of them shared. Profiling relied on immunoSEQ multiplex PCR, and the TCRdb table lists in-frame clones only, not all of them. V and J calls and clone size are copied from that table; D and trimming were computed from the DNA. Among some 100,000 clones listed, approximately 80% were seen once.

The sequencing input was PBMCs. The chain is built from TRBV21-1 and TRBJ2-1; whether TRBD1, the table's D call, matches the DNA was not checked. TRBV21-1 is labeled a pseudogene. This receptor was identified in a woman aged 18-35 years in good health and CMV-seronegative. The CDR3 protein is CASRPDRGGSSYNEQFF. CDR3 coding DNA: TGTGCCAGCAGGCCCGACAGGGGAGGTAGCTCCTACAATGAGCAGTTCTTC.